One and the same sample provided the 6 T cell receptor beta chains below, sequenced in a study of patients and donors after allogeneic stem cell transplantation. TCRdb ran MiXCR on the RT-PCR reads and lists one entry per CDR3 protein. The sample has 800,000 to 1,000,000 distinct CDR3 sequences, approximately 19% seen once; the top ten hold 5.5% to 6.5%. Sequencing input: blood, either unsorted or a sorted T cell fraction (not recorded which). The receptors originated from a human donor who was either an allogeneic HSCT recipient or a stem cell or donor lymphocyte infusion donor (not recorded which). It is not recorded whose cells these are; they may come from a transplant donor.

This clonotype was counted a few times. The gene calls are TRBV12-3 or TRBV12-4 and TRBJ2-7; 10 positions agree with TRBD2. Unmatched junction bases numbered 5, after V lost 2 bases and J lost 4 bases. CDR3 length: 15 amino acids. The CDR3 sequence: CASSLTSGIPYEQYF. CDR3 nucleotides: TGTGCCAGCAGTTTAACTAGCGGGATACCTTACGAGCAGTACTTC.

V gene TRBV11-1 combines with J gene TRBJ2-4; D perhaps matches TRBD1 (8 bases). CDR1 and CDR2 (germline): SGHAT, FQDESV (reference sequence). Trimming took 4 bases from V and 0 from J, leaving 19 bases between them. The CDR3 spans 18 residues. The chain's CDR3 is CASSSQGAGVKAKNIQYF. The CDR3, as DNA: TGTGCCAGCAGCTCCCAGGGGGCGGGAGTTAAAGCCAAAAACATTCAGTACTTC. Full variable domain (remainder filled in from reference TRBV11-1 and TRBJ2-4): EAEVAQSPRYKITEKSQAVAFWCDPISGHATLYWYRQILGQGPELLVQFQDESVVDDSQLPKDRFSAERLKGVDSTLKIQPAELGDSAMYLCASSSQGAGVKAKNIQYFGAGTRLSVL.

This clonotype showed up just a few times. CDR3 coding DNA: TGTGCCATCAGTGAGTCCCCAGCCCGAATTTCACAGTTCTTC. It is translated as CAISESPARISQFF. The genes are TRBV10-3 and TRBJ2-1; D remains ambiguous. V lost 0 bases to trimming and J lost 13 bases, with 16 bases between them. The CDR3 runs 14 residues. Per germline, CDR1 ENHRY and CDR2 SYGVKD.

The chain uses TRBV10-3 and TRBJ2-2; D is tentatively TRBD1 or TRBD2 (5 bases each). This CDR3 comprises 16 residues. CDR1 is ENHRY, CDR2 SYGVKD, per germline. Trimming shortened V by 8 bases and J by 2 bases, and 18 bases separated the two germline ends. In DNA form, the CDR3 reads TGTGCCATCGGTCAATCCCGGGGCTCTAACACCGGGGAGCTGTTTTTT. Protein: CAIGQSRGSNTGELFF.

This clonotype came up many times. This chain joins TRBV29-1 and TRBJ2-7; D is tentatively TRBD1 or TRBD2 (5 bases each). Per the germline V gene, CDR1 is SQVTM and CDR2 is ANQGSEA. This CDR3 has 12 amino acids. The V gene lost 7 bases and the J gene lost 3 bases, with 13 bases spanning the gap. CDR3 sequence (DNA): TGCAGCGGAGTTGGTGGGGGCTACGAGCAGTACTTC. It encodes CSGVGGGYEQYF.

The table lists this clonotype with a few counts. The rearrangement links TRBV12-3 or TRBV12-4 to TRBJ2-1, with 11 bases lining up with TRBD2. This CDR3 is 15 amino acids long. V dropped 8 bases and J dropped 5; count of bases not matched to a gene: 8. The CDR3 region is CASEVAGGLHNEQFF. The CDR3 DNA reads as TGTGCCAGCGAGGTAGCGGGGGGGCTCCACAATGAGCAGTTCTTC.